The 18 T cell receptor beta chains below were found in one sample sequenced in a study of T cells after yellow fever vaccination. TCRdb called the 5' RACE reads again in MiXCR, with one record for every CDR3 protein. Of under 600,000 distinct CDR3 sequences in the sample, 21% were seen once. The input for sequencing was PBMCs, taken more than 20 days after the first yellow fever vaccination. The receptors come from a man aged 18 to 29 who received the YFV17D yellow fever vaccine.

This chain links TRBV27 with TRBJ2-3; the D gene is possibly TRBD1 (5 bases). This CDR3 has 13 amino acids. Trimming removed 5 bases at V and 6 bases at J, with 12 bases between. Germline CDR1 reads MNHEY; CDR2 reads SMNVEV (reference sequence). Here the CDR3 reads CASSPRWGDTQYF. Here the CDR3 DNA reads TGTGCCAGCAGTCCCCGATGGGGCGATACGCAGTATTTT.

The V and J genes are TRBV14 and TRBJ2-7; 9 bases map to TRBD1. The CDR3 has 14 amino acids. CDR1 is SGHDN and CDR2 is FVKESK in the germline V gene. J was trimmed by 3 bases and V by 5 bases; bases with no gene match: 5. CDR3 in DNA: TGTGCCAGCAGCAAAGTGGGACAGGGCTACGAGCAGTACTTC. Translated: CASSKVGQGYEQYF. The whole variable domain, filled in from reference TRBV14 and TRBJ2-7, reads EAGVTQFPSHSVIEKGQTVTLRCDPISGHDNLYWYRRVMGKEIKFLLHFVKESKQDESGMPNNRFLAERTGGTYSTLKVQPAELEDSGVYFCASSKVGQGYEQYFGPGTRLTVT.

CDR3 nucleotides: TGTGCCAGCGGCGACGAGGGGCCAGAGACCCAGTACTTC. Its protein product is CASGDEGPETQYF. The V gene is TRBV25-1, the J gene TRBJ2-5; the D call may be TRBD1 or TRBD2 (5 bases each). Per the germline V gene, CDR1 is MGHDK and CDR2 is SYGVNS. The CDR3 length is 13 residues. Trimming removed 8 bases at V and 4 bases at J, with 14 bases between.

The J gene is TRBJ2-1, the V gene TRBV6-2 or TRBV6-3, with D unclear. Trimming took 5 bases from V and 6 from J, leaving 14 bases between them. CDR1 and CDR2 from the germline V gene are MNHEY and SVGEGT. The CDR3 is 14 residues long. For the CDR3, the DNA is TGTGCCAGCAGTCTCGACTTTGGCCCCAATGAGCAGTTCTTC. Translated: CASSLDFGPNEQFF.

This clonotype was counted a few times. The chain employs TRBV6-6 and TRBJ2-1; D not certain. V dropped 4 bases and J dropped 7 bases, with 11 bases sitting between them. This CDR3 contains 13 residues. Germline V lookup: CDR1 MNHNY, CDR2 SVGAGI (reference sequence). CDR3 in amino acids: CASSSLPENEQFF. The DNA of the CDR3 is TGTGCCAGCAGTTCCCTACCAGAGAATGAGCAGTTCTTC.

The J gene is TRBJ1-5, the V gene TRBV11-2; D is uncertain. Germline values: CDR1 SGHAT, CDR2 FQNNGV. V lost 0 bases and J lost 11, with 14 bases in between. The CDR3 length is 14 residues. CDR3 bases: TGTGCCAGCAGCTTAGACTCAGGCACTGGGGCCCAGCATTTT. Amino acid sequence: CASSLDSGTGAQHF.

V is TRBV7-8 and J is TRBJ2-1, with TRBD2 identical over 7 bases. V shed 7 bases, J shed 10 bases, and the junction held 10 bases outside the gene matches. The CDR3 consists of 13 residues. Germline V gives CDR1 SGHVS, CDR2 FQNEAQ. The CDR3 nucleotides are TGTGCCAGCACCCTGGGGAGGGCGCGGGAGCAGTTCTTC. Its protein is CASTLGRAREQFF.

The CDR3: CASSPNQGETQYF. In DNA form, the CDR3 reads TGTGCCAGCTCACCAAACCAAGGGGAGACCCAGTACTTC. The V and J genes are TRBV18 and TRBJ2-5; D is undetermined. The length of the CDR3 is 13 residues. The V end was cut by 2 bases, the J end by 5 bases, with 9 bases between. Looked up from germline, CDR1 is KGHSH and CDR2 is LQKENI.

This clonotype was seen ten or more times. This chain connects TRBV15 to TRBJ2-2, with D tentatively TRBD1 or TRBD2 (5 bases each). V lost 0 bases and J 10 bases, leaving 6 bases between the germline ends. CDR3 size: 12 residues. The germline CDR1 and CDR2 sequences are LNHNV and YYDKDF (reference sequence). DNA for the CDR3: TGTGCCACCAGCAGAGAGGGGACGGAGCTGTTTTTT. It encodes CATSREGTELFF.

The rearrangement joins TRBV14 to TRBJ2-2, with TRBD1 matching over 9 bases. V lost 4 bases to trimming and J lost 7 bases; unmatched junction nucleotides: 13. The CDR3 is 17 amino acids. Germline CDR1 SGHDN, CDR2 FVKESK. CDR3 sequence (DNA): TGTGCCAGCAGCCCACGGTGGGGACAGGGTTTCGGCGGGGAGCTGTTTTTT. This codes for CASSPRWGQGFGGELFF.

This rearrangement joins TRBV6-5 to TRBJ2-7, with unresolved D. The CDR3 loop spans 13 amino acids. The germline CDR1 and CDR2 sequences are MNHEY and SVGAGI. Trimming cost V 0 bases and J 5 bases, with 8 bases left between them. CDR3 loop: CASSYSQANEQYF. The CDR3 DNA is TGTGCCAGCAGTTACTCGCAGGCCAACGAGCAGTACTTC.

This clonotype turned up a few times. V usage is TRBV10-3 and J usage is TRBJ1-2; 10 nucleotides agree with TRBD1. CDR1 and CDR2 from the germline V gene are ENHRY and SYGVKD. The CDR3 has 16 residues. The V segment lost 5 bases and the J segment 4 bases; nucleotides outside the gene matches: 10. The CDR3 here is CAISKRVDRGPYGYTF. Written as DNA, the CDR3 is TGTGCCATCAGTAAGAGAGTTGACAGGGGGCCCTATGGCTACACCTTC.

This clonotype showed up just a few times. This chain uses TRBV18 with TRBJ2-7; no reliable D call. The CDR3 runs to 14 residues. Per the germline V gene, CDR1 is KGHSH and CDR2 is LQKENI. With 3 bases removed from V and 2 bases from J, the gap between germline ends came to 11 bases. DNA for the CDR3: TGTGCCAGCTCACCTTCCGTACCGACCTACGAGCAGTACTTC. It specifies CASSPSVPTYEQYF. Drawing the rest from reference TRBV18 and TRBJ2-7, the complete variable domain is NAGVMQNPRHLVRRRGQEARLRCSPMKGHSHVYWYRQLPEEGLKFMVYLQKENIIDESGMPKERFSAEFPKEGPSILRIQQVVRGDSAAYFCASSPSVPTYEQYFGPGTRLTVT.

This chain connects TRBV4-2 to TRBJ2-3; D is possibly TRBD1 (6 bases). Germline CDR1 and CDR2: LGHNA and YNFKEQ. This CDR3 is built from 15 residues. V was shortened by 3 bases and J by 2 bases, with 12 bases between the two germline ends. CDR3 nucleotide sequence: TGTGCCAGCAGCCAGGCTGGACAGATCACAGATACGCAGTATTTT. This translates into CASSQAGQITDTQYF.

This clonotype was detected only a few times. This sequence joins TRBV11-2 and TRBJ2-2; TRBD2 might be the D (5 bases). V was clipped by 1 base and J by 3 bases, with 9 bases between them. This CDR3 spans 15 amino acids. CDR1 is SGHAT and CDR2 is FQNNGV in the germline V gene. For the CDR3, the DNA is TGTGCCAGCAGCTTAGGAAGCGGATACACCGGGGAGCTGTTTTTT. Its translation: CASSLGSGYTGELFF.

V usage is TRBV6-5 and J usage is TRBJ1-5; no firm D call. Trimming removed 4 bases at V and 5 bases at J, with 12 bases between. CDR3 length: 14 amino acids. The germline gives CDR1 MNHEY, CDR2 SVGAGI. The CDR3 nucleotides are TGTGCCAGCAGTTCCATCAGCGGCGATCAGCCCCAGCATTTT. It codes for CASSSISGDQPQHF.

V is TRBV4-2 and J is TRBJ1-5, with D perhaps matching TRBD1 (5 bases). Trimming took off 0 bases at V and 3 bases at J, with 9 bases between the two ends. Per germline, CDR1 LGHNA and CDR2 YNFKEQ. The CDR3 totals 15 residues. This CDR3 is CASSQEGQINQPQHF. The CDR3 DNA sequence: TGTGCCAGCAGCCAAGAGGGGCAGATCAATCAGCCCCAGCATTTT.

Here the CDR3 reads CASSQDGTNEKLFF. The CDR3, as DNA: TGCGCCAGCAGCCAAGACGGGACAAATGAAAAACTGTTTTTT. The chain employs TRBV4-3 and TRBJ1-4, with D perhaps TRBD1 (6 bases). Trimming stripped 0 bases from V and 5 bases from J, with 7 bases between. This CDR3 region has 14 residues. Germline loops: CDR1 LGHNA, CDR2 YSLEER.